Here is one T cell receptor beta chain with its context. These data belong to a study of shared T cell receptors in the human thymus. The CDR3 extends over 18 amino acids. Trimming removed 6 bases from V and 3 bases from J; junction bases left unmatched: 15. Germline V CDR1 and CDR2: SGDLS, YYNGEE. Sequencing was performed with immunoSEQ multiplex PCR; in TCRdb, only in-frame clones are kept and a portion is missing. This sample has more than 550,000 clones, with approximately 83% found just once. These sequences were also reported in another study, on human thymus T cells. This second study says: Thymic repertoires overlap heavily among unrelated individuals, related research has reported.

The sequenced sample was thymocytes. This TCR came from a girl less than two years old with a congenital heart defect. V and J are TRBV9 and TRBJ2-2, with TRBD1 matching 9 bases. The DNA of the CDR3 is TGTGCCAGCATCACTCCCCCCGGGGACAGGGAACACACCGGGGAGCTGTTTTTT. Translated: CASITPPGDREHTGELFF.